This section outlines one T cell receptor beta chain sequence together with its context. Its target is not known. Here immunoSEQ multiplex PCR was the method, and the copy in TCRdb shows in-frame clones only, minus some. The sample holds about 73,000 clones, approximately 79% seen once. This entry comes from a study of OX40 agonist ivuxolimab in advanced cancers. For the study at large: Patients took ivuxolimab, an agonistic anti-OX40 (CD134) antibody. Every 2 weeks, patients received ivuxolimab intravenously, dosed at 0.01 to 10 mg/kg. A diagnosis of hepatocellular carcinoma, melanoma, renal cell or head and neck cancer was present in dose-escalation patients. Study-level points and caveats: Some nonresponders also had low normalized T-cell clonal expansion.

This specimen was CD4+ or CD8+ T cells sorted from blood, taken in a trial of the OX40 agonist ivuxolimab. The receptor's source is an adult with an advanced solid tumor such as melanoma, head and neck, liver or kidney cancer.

CDR3 amino acids: CASSLSSDRPQHF. CDR3 sequence (DNA): TGTGCCAGCAGCTTAAGTTCGGACAGGCCCCAGCATTTT. V and J are TRBV7-6 and TRBJ1-5; D might be TRBD1 (6 bases). Germline lookup yields CDR1 SGHVS and CDR2 FNYEAQ. This CDR3 spans 13 amino acids. The V gene lost 2 bases and the J gene lost 9 bases, with 11 bases spanning the gap. The entire variable domain, with the rest obtained from reference TRBV7-6 and TRBJ1-5, is as follows: GAGVSQSPRYKVTKRGQDVALRCDPISGHVSLYWYRQALGQGPEFLTYFNYEAQQDKSGLPNDRFSAERPEGSISTLTIQRTEQRDSAMYRCASSLSSDRPQHFGDGTRLSIL.